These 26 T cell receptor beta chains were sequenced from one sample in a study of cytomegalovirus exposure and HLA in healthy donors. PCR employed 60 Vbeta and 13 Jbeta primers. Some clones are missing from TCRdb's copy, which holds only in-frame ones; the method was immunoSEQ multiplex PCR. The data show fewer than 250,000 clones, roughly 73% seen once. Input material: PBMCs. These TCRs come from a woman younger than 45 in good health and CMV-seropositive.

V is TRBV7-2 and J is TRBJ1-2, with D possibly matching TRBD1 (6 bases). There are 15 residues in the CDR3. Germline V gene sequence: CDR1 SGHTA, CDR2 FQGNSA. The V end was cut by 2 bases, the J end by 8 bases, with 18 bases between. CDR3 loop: CASSLRDTLLGGYTF. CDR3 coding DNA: TGTGCCAGCAGCTTACGGGACACCCTCTTAGGGGGCTACACCTTC.

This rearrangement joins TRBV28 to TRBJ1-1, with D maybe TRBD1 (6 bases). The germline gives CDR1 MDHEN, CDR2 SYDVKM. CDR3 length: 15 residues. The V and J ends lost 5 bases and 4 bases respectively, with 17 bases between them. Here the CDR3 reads CASSLPRQGSTEAFF. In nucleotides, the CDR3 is TGTGCCAGCAGTCTTCCGCGGCAGGGGAGCACTGAAGCTTTCTTT.

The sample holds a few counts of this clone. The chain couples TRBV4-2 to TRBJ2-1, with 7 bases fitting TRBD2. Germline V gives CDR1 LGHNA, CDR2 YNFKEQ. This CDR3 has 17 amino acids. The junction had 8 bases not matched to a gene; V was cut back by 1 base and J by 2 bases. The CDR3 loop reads CASSQVRGGTTYNEQFF. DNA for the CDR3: TGTGCCAGCAGCCAAGTAAGGGGTGGGACTACCTACAATGAGCAGTTCTTC.

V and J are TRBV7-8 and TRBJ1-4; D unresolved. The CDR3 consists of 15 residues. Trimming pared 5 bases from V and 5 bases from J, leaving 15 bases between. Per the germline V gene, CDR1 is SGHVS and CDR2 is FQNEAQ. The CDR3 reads CASSPTTAGNEKLFF. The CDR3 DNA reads TGTGCCAGCAGCCCGACGACTGCGGGAAATGAAAAACTGTTTTTT.

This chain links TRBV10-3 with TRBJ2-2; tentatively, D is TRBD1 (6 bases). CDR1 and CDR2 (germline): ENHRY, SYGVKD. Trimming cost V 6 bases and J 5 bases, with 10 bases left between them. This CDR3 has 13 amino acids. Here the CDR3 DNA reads TGTGCCATCAGGGACAGTTGGACCGGGGAGCTGTTTTTT. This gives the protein CAIRDSWTGELFF.

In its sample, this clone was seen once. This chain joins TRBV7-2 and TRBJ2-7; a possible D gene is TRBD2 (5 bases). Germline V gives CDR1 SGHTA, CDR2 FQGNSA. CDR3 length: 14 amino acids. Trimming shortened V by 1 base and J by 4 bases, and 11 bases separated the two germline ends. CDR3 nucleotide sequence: TGTGCCAGCAGCTTAGTTATCGGGGAGTACGAGCAGTACTTC. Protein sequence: CASSLVIGEYEQYF.

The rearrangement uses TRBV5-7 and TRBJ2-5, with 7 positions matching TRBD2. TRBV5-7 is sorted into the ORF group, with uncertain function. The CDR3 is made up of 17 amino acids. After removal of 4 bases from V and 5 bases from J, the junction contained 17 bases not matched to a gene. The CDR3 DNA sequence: TGTGCCAGCAGCCCAGATACCGGGACTAAGAGCATCGAGACCCAGTACTTC. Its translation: CASSPDTGTKSIETQYF.

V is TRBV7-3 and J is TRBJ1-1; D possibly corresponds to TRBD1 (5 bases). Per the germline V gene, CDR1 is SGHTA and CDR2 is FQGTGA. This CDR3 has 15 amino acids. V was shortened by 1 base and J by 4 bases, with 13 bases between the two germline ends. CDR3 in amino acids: CASSLNGGSGTEAFF. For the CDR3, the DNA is TGTGCCAGCAGCTTAAACGGGGGGTCGGGCACTGAAGCTTTCTTT.

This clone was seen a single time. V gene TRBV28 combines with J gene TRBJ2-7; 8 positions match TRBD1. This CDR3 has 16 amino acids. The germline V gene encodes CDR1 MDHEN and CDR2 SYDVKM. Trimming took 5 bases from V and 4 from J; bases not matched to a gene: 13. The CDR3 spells CASSLRQGRPLYEQYF. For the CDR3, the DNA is TGTGCCAGCAGTCTAAGACAGGGGCGACCCCTATACGAGCAGTACTTC.

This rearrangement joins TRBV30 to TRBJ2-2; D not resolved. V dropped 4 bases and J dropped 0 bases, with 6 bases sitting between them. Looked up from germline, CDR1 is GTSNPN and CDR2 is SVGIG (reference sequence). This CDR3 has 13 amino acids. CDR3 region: CAWTPSNTGELFF. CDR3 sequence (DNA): TGTGCCTGGACCCCCTCGAACACCGGGGAGCTGTTTTTT.

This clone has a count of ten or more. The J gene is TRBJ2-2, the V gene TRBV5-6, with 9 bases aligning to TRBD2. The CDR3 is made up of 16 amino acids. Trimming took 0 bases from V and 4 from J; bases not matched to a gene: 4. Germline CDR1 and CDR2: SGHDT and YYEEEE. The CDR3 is CASSLDPAGGTGELFF. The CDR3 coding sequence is TGTGCCAGCAGCTTGGATCCAGCGGGAGGCACCGGGGAGCTGTTTTTT.

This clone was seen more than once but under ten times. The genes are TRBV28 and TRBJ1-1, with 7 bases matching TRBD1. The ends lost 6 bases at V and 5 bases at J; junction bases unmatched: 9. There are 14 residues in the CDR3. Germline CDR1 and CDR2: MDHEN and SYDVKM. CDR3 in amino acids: CASSLTGVGTEAFF. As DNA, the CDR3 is TGTGCCAGCAGCCTAACAGGGGTTGGGACTGAAGCTTTCTTT.

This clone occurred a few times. As DNA, the CDR3 is TGCAGCGCCTTACGGGGGAATGGCTACACCTTC. This gives the protein CSALRGNGYTF. The rearrangement joins TRBV29-1 to TRBJ1-2; D might be TRBD1 (5 bases). Trimming stripped 7 bases from V and 6 bases from J, with 12 bases between. This CDR3 region has 11 residues. Germline V gene lookup returns CDR1 SQVTM and CDR2 ANQGSEA.

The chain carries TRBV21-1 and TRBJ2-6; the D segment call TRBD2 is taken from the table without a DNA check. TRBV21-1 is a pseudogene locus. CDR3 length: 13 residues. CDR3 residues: CASSLVGANVLTF. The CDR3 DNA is TGTGCCAGCAGCCTAGTCGGGGCCAACGTCCTGACTTTC.

CDR3 nucleotide sequence: TGTGCCAGCAGTCCTTCCGGGAGAGCTTTTGGGGATACGCAGTATTTT. Translated, it gives CASSPSGRAFGDTQYF. The V and J genes are TRBV28 and TRBJ2-3; D might be TRBD2 (6 bases). CDR3 length equals 16 residues. CDR1 is MDHEN and CDR2 is SYDVKM in the germline V gene. V lost 5 bases to trimming and J lost 6 bases, with 21 bases between them.

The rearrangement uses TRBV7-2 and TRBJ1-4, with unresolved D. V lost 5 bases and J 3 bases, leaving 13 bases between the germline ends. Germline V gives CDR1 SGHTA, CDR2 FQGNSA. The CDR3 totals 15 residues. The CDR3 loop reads CASSLYGEPNEKLFF. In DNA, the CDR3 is TGTGCCAGCAGCCTGTACGGGGAGCCTAATGAAAAACTGTTTTTT.

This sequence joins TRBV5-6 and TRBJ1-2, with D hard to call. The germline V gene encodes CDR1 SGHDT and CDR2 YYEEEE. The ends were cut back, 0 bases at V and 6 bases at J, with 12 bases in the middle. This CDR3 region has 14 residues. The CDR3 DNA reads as TGTGCCAGCAGCTTGGGCAGGTCGCGCCATGGCTACACCTTC. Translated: CASSLGRSRHGYTF.

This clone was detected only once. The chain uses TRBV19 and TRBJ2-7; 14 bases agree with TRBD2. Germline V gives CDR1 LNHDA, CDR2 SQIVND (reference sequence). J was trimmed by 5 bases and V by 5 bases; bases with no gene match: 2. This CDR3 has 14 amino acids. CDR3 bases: TGTGCCAGTAGTGGACTAGCGGGGGGTGACGAGCAGTACTTC. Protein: CASSGLAGGDEQYF.

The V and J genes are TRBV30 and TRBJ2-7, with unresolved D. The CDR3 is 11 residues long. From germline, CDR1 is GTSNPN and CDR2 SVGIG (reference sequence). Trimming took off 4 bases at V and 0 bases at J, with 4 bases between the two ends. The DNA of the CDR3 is TGTGCCTGGACTTCCTCCTACGAGCAGTACTTC. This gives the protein CAWTSSYEQYF.

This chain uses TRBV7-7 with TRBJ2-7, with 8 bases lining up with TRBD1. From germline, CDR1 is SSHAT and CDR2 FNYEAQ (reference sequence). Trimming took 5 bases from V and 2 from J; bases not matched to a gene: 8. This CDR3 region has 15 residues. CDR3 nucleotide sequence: TGTGCCAGCAGCCCAAGGACAGGGTCCACCTACGAGCAGTACTTC. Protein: CASSPRTGSTYEQYF.

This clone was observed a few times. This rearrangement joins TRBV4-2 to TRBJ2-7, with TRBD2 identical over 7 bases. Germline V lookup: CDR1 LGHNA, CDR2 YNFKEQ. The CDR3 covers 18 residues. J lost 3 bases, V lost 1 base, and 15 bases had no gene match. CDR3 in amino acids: CASSQAEARLRGVYEQYF. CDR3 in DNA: TGTGCCAGCAGCCAAGCAGAAGCCAGACTCCGGGGGGTCTACGAGCAGTACTTC.

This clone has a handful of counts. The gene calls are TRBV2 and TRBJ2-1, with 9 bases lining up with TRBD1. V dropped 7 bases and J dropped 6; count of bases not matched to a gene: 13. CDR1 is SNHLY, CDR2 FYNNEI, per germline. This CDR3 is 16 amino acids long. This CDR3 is CASTQLGTGSSNEQFF. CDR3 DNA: TGTGCCAGCACTCAACTAGGGACAGGGAGTAGCAATGAGCAGTTCTTC. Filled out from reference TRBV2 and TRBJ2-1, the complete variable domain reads EPEVTQTPSHQVTQMGQEVILRCVPISNHLYFYWYRQILGQKVEFLVSFYNNEISEKSEIFDDQFSVERPDGSNFTLKIRSTKLEDSAMYFCASTQLGTGSSNEQFFGPGTRLTVL.

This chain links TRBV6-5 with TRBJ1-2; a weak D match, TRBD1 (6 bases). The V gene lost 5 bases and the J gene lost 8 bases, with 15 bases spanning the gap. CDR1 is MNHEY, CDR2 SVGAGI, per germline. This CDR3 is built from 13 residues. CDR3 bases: TGTGCCAGCAGTATGACAGGCCCACGAGGCTACACCTTC. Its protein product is CASSMTGPRGYTF.

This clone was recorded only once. The CDR3, as DNA: TGTGCCAGTAGCTATACAGCCTATAGCAATCAGCCCCAGCATTTT. It encodes CASSYTAYSNQPQHF. This chain links TRBV19 with TRBJ1-5, with D hard to call. The V end was cut by 6 bases, the J end by 0 bases, with 12 bases between. This CDR3 region has 15 residues. Germline V gene sequence: CDR1 LNHDA, CDR2 SQIVND (reference sequence).

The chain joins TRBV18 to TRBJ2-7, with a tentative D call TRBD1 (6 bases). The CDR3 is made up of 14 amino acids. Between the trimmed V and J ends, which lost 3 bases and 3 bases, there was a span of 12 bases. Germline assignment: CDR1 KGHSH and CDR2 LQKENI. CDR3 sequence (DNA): TGTGCCAGCTCACCGAGGACAGTGAGCTACGAGCAGTACTTC. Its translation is CASSPRTVSYEQYF.

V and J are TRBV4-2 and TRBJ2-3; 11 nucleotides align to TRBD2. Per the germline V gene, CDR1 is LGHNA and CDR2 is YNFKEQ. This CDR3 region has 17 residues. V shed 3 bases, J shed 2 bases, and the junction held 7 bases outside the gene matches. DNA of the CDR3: TGTGCCAGCAGCCAGGGGTCGGGACTAGCGGTCACAGATACGCAGTATTTT. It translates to CASSQGSGLAVTDTQYF.